This T cell receptor beta chain is from a study of T cells expressing NK-cell markers. Study background: Out of eight donors sequenced, seven tested HCMV-seropositive and the remaining one seronegative.

TCRdb re-called the 5' RACE reads and gives one entry per CDR3 protein, without DNA. The sample totals more than 400,000 distinct CDR3 sequences. Sequencing input: blood T cells: a sorted CD56 or NKG2C T cell subset, CD4+ or CD8+ T cells, or bulk PBMC T cells (not recorded which). The TCR sequence derives from a woman between 18 and 70 years old in good health.

The chain's CDR3 is CAINNGGLDEQYF. This chain connects TRBV10-3 to TRBJ2-7; TCRdb indicates TRBD1, and absent DNA this call remains unverified. The CDR3 extends over 13 amino acids. Germline CDR1 and CDR2: ENHRY and SYGVKD.